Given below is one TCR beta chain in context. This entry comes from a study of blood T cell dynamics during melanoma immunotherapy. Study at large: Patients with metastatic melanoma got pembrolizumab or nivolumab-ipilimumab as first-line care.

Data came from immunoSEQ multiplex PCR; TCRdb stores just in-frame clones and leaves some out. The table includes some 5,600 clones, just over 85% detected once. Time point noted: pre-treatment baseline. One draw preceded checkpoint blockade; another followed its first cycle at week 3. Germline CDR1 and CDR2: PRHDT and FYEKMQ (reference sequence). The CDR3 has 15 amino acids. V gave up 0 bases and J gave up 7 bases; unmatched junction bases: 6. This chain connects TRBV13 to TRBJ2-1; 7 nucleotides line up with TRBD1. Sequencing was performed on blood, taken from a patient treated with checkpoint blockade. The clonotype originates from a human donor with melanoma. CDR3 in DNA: TGTGCCAGCAGCTTAGGAGGGGGCGCAGGGAATGAGCAGTTCTTC. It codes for CASSLGGGAGNEQFF.